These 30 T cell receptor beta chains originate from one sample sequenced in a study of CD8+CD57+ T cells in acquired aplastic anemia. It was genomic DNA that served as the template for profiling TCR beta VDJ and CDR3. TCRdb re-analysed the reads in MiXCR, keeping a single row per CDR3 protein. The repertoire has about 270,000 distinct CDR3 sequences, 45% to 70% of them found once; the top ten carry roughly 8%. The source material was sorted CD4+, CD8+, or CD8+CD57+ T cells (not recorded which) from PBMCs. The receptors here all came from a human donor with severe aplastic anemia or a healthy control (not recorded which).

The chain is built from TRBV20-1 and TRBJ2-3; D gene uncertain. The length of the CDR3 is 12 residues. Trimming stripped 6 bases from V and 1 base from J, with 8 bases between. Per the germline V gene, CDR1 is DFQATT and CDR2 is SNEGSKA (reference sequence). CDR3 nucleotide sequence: TGCAGTGCCCTTTGGGGCACAGATACGCAGTATTTT. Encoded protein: CSALWGTDTQYF.

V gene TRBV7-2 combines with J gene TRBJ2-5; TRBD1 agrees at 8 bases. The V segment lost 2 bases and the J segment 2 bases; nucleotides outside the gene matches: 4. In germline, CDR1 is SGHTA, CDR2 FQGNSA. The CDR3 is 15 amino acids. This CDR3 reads CASSLTGTGQETQYF. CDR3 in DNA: TGTGCCAGCAGCTTAACCGGGACAGGACAAGAGACCCAGTACTTC. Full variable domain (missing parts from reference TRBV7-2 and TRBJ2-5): GAGVSQSPSNKVTEKGKDVELRCDPISGHTALYWYRQSLGQGLEFLIYFQGNSAPDKSGLPSDRFSAERTGGSVSTLTIQRTQQEDSAVYLCASSLTGTGQETQYFGPGTRLLVL.

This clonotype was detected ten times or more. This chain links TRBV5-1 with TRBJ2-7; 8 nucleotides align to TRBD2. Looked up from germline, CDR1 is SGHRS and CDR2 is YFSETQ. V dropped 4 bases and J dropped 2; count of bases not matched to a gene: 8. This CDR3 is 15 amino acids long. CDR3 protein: CASSPVAGSPYEQYF. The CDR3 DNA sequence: TGCGCCAGCAGCCCCGTAGCGGGGTCGCCCTACGAGCAGTACTTC.

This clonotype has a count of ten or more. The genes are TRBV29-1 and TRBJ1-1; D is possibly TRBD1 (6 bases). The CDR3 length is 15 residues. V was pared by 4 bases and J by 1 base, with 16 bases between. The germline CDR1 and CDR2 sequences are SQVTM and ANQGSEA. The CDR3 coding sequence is TGCAGCGTTGCTCGGGAATCAGGGGCGAACACTGAAGCTTTCTTT. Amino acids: CSVARESGANTEAFF.

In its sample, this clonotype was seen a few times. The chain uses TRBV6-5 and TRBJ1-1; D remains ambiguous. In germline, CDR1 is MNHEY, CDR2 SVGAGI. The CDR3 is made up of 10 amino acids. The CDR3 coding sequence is TGTGCTCATGGCCGGGGTGAAGCTTTCTTT. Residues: CAHGRGEAFF.

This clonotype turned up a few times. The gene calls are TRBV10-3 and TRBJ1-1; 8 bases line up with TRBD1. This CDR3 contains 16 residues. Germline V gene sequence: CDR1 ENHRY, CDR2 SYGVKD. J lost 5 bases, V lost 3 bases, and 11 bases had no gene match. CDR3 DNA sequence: TGTGCCATCAGTGAACAACAGGGGGGAGGGGAAACTGAAGCTTTCTTT. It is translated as CAISEQQGGGETEAFF.

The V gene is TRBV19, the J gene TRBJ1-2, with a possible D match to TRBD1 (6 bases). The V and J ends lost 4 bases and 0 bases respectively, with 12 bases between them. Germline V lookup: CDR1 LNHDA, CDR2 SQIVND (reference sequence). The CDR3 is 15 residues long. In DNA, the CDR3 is TGTGCCAGTAGTACGCTGGACAGAGCTAACTATGGCTACACCTTC. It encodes CASSTLDRANYGYTF.

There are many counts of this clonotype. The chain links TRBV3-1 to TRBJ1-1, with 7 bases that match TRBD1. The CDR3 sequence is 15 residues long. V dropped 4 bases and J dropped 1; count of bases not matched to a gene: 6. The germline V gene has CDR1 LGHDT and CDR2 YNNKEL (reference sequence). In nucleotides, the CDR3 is TGTGCCAGCAGCCTTCAGGGGGGGGCGAACACTGAAGCTTTCTTT. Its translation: CASSLQGGANTEAFF.

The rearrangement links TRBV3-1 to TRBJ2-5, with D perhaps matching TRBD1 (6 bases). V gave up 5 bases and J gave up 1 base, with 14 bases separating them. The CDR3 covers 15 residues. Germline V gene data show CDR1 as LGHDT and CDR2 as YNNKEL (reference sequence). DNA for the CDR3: TGTGCCAGCAGCGGGGACCGGGACACCCAAGAGACCCAGTACTTC. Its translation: CASSGDRDTQETQYF.

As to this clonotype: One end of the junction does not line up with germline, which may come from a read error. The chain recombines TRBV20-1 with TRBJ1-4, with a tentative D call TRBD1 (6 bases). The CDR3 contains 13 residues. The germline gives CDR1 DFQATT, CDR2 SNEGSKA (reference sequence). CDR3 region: CSATTPGDEKLFF. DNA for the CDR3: TGCAGTGCAACGACTCCAGGGGATGAGAAACTGTTTTTT.

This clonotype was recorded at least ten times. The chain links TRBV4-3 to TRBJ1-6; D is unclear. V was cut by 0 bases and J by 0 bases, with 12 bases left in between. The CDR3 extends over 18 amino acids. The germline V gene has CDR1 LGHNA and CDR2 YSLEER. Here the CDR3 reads CASSQDPGGSSYNSPLHF. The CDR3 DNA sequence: TGCGCCAGCAGCCAAGATCCTGGCGGAAGCTCCTATAATTCACCCCTCCACTTT.

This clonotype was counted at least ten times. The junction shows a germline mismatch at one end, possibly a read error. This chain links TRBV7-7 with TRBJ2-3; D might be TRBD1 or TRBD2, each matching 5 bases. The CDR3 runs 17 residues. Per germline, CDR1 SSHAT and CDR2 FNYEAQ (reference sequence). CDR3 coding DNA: TGTGCTAGCAGCTTATTAGCTCGGGGACCTGGCACAGATACGCAGTATTTT. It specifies CASSLLARGPGTDTQYF.

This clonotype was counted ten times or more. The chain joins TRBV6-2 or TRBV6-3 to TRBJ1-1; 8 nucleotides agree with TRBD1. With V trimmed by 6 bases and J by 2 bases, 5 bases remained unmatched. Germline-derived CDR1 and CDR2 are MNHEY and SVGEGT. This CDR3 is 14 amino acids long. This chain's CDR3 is CASSIDRGNTEAFF. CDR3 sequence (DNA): TGTGCCAGCAGCATAGACAGGGGAAACACTGAAGCTTTCTTT.

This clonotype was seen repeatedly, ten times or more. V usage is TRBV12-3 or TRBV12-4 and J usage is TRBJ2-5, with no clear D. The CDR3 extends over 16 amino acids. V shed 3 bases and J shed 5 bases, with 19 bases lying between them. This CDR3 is CASSFRLLPLGETQYF. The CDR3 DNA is TGTGCCAGCAGTTTTCGGCTTCTCCCACTGGGGGAGACCCAGTACTTC.

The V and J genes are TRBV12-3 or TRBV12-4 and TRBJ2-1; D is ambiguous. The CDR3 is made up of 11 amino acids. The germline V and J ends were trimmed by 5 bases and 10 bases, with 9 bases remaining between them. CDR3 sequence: CASSPDREQFF. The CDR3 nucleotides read TGTGCCAGCAGTCCCGACCGGGAGCAGTTCTTC.

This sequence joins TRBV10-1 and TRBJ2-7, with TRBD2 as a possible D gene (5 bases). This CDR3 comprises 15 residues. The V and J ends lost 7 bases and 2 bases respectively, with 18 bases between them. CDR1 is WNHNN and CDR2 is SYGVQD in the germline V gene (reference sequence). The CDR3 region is CASIEGGLWTYEQYF. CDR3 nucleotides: TGCGCCAGCATCGAAGGAGGATTGTGGACCTACGAGCAGTACTTC.

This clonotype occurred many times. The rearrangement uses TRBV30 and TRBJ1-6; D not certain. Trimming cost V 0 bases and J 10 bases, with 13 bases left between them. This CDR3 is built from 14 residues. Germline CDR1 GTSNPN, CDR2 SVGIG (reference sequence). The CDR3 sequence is CAWSVLDLLSPLHF. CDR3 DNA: TGTGCCTGGAGTGTACTGGATCTATTGTCACCCCTCCACTTT.

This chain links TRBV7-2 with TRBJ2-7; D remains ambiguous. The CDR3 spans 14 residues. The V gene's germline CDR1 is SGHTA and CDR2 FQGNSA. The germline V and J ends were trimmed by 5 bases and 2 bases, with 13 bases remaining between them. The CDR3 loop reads CASSPQTETYEQYF. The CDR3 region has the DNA TGTGCCAGCAGCCCACAGACGGAGACCTACGAGCAGTACTTC.

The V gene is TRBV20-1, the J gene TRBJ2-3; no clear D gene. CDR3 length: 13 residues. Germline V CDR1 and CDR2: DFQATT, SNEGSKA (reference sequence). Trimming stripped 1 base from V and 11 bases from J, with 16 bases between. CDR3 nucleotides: TGCAGTGCTAGAGCATACCGGTACAATGAGCAGTATTTT. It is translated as CSARAYRYNEQYF.

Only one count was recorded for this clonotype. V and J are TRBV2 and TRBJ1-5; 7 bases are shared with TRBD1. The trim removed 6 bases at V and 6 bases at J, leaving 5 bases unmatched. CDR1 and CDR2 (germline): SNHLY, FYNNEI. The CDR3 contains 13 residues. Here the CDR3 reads CASRGQPLQPQHF. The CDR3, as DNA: TGTGCCAGCAGGGGACAGCCCCTTCAGCCCCAGCATTTT.

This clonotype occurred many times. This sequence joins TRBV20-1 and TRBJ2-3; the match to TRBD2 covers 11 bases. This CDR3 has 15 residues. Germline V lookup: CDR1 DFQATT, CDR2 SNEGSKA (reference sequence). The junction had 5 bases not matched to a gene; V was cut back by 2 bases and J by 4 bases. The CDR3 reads CSARPPSGGPDTQYF. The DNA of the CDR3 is TGCAGTGCTAGACCCCCTAGCGGGGGGCCAGATACGCAGTATTTT.

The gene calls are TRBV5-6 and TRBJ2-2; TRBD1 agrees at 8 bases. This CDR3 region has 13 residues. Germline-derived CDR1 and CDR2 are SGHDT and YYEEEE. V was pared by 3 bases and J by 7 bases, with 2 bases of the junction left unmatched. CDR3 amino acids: CASSWTGFGELFF. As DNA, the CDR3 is TGTGCCAGCAGCTGGACAGGGTTCGGGGAGCTGTTTTTT.

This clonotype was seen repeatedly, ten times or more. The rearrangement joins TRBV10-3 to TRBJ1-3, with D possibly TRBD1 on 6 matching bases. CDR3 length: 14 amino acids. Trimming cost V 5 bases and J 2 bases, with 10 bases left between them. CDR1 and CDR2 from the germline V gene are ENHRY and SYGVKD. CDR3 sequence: CAISSQGTGNTIYF. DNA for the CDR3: TGTGCCATCAGTTCGCAGGGGACTGGAAACACCATATATTTT.

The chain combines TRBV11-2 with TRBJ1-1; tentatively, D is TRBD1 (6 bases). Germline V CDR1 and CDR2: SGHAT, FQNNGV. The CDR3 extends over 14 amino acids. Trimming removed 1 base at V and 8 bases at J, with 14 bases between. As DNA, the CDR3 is TGTGCCAGCAGCTTAGTGGGGACATGGCCGGAAGCTTTCTTT. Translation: CASSLVGTWPEAFF.

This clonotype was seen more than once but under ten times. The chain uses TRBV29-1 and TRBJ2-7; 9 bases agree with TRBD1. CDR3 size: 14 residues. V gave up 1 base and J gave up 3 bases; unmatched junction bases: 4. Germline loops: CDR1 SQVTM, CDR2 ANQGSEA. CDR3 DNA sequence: TGCAGCGTTGAAGGTGGGGGACAGGGCTACGAGCAGTACTTC. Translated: CSVEGGGQGYEQYF.

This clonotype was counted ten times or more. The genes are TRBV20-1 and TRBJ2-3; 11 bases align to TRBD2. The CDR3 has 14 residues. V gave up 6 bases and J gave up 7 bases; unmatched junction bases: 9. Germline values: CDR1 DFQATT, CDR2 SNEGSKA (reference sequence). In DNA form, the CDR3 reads TGCAGTGCCGCGGGACTAGCGGACAAATATACGCAGTATTTT. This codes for CSAAGLADKYTQYF.

CDR3 in DNA: TGTGCCATCAGTGCGGACAGGGACGTTCGTGGCTACACCTTC. Amino acid sequence: CAISADRDVRGYTF. J is TRBJ1-2 and V is TRBV10-3; 8 bases match TRBD1. The CDR3 runs 14 residues. V shed 4 bases, J shed 7 bases, and the junction held 8 bases outside the gene matches. The germline gives CDR1 ENHRY, CDR2 SYGVKD.

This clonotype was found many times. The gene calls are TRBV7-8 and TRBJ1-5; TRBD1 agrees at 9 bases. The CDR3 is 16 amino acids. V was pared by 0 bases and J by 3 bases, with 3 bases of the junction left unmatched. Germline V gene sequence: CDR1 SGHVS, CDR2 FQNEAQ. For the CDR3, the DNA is TGTGCCAGCAGCTTAGCAGGGACAGGGACCAATCAGCCCCAGCATTTT. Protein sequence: CASSLAGTGTNQPQHF.

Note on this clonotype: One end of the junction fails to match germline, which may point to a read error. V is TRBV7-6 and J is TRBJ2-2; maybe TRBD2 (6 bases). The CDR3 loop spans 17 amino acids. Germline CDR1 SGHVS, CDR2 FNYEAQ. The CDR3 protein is CTSSLGRLASDTGELFF. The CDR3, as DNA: TGTACCAGCAGCTTAGGACGGTTGGCTAGCGACACCGGGGAGCTGTTTTTT.

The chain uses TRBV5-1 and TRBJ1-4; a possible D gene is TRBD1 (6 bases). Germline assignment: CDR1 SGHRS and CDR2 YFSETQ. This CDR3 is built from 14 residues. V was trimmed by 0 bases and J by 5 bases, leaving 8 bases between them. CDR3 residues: CASSLDRENEKLFF. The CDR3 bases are TGCGCCAGCAGCTTGGACAGGGAGAATGAAAAACTGTTTTTT.